This T cell receptor (beta chain) was recorded in a study of blood T cells in healthy people across ages. Study-level results: Measured against age, TCR beta diversity per million T cells decreased in a roughly linear manner.

CDR1 is LGHDT, CDR2 YNNKEL, per germline (reference sequence). Germline trimming cut 2 bases from V and 4 bases from J; bases unmatched to any gene: 3. CDR3 length equals 14 residues. Alongside a J-beta primer mix, a sample-barcoded 5' primer served in a second PCR lasting roughly 7 to 11 cycles. At least 2.5 million CDR3-containing paired-end reads were obtained per sample. TCRdb analysed the 5' RACE reads with MiXCR anew, one entry per CDR3 protein. Of 500,000 to 650,000 distinct CDR3 sequences in the sample, around a quarter are singletons; the top ten hold under 4.5%. This clonotype was counted a few times. Its antigen is currently unknown. This sample also appeared in a second study, on T cells of mothers and their children. That study reports: Over 8 million TCR beta CDR3 reads were obtained from each mother, and about 3 million from each child.

The sequence derives from a boy aged 2 to 10 in good health. The rearrangement joins TRBV3-1 to TRBJ1-2; 8 bases line up with TRBD1. The specimen sequenced was blood. This chain's CDR3 is CASSQLGTGYGYTF. In DNA form, the CDR3 reads TGTGCCAGCAGCCAACTCGGGACAGGCTATGGCTACACCTTC.